The 8 T cell receptor beta chains below were found in one sample sequenced in a study of control samples from healthy donors and cancer patients. Some clones are missing from TCRdb's copy, which holds only in-frame ones; the method was immunoSEQ multiplex PCR. This sample has some 110,000 clones, with roughly 85% found just once. The source material was blood. The receptors here all came from a woman in her 50s in good health.

In this sample, this clone turned up a few times. V and J are TRBV6-5 and TRBJ1-1, with 7 bases fitting TRBD1. The CDR3 totals 14 residues. V dropped 6 bases and J dropped 1; count of bases not matched to a gene: 5. Germline values: CDR1 MNHEY, CDR2 SVGAGI. CDR3 loop: CASRGQTSNTEAFF. CDR3 nucleotide sequence: TGTGCCAGCAGGGGACAGACTTCGAACACTGAAGCTTTCTTT.

This clone showed up just once. This rearrangement joins TRBV12-3 or TRBV12-4 to TRBJ1-2, with D maybe TRBD1 (5 bases). The CDR3 totals 13 residues. The V end lost 0 bases, the J end lost 7 bases, and 9 bases lay between the germline ends. The CDR3 reads CASSLARRGGYTF. CDR3 DNA: TGTGCCAGCAGTTTAGCGCGGAGGGGTGGCTACACCTTC.

In the case of this clone: The identical CDR3 is also encoded by other nucleotide sequences in the sample. The V gene is TRBV9, the J gene TRBJ2-1; TRBD2 agrees at 7 bases. The V gene's germline CDR1 is SGDLS and CDR2 YYNGEE. The CDR3 is 15 residues long. J lost 0 bases, V lost 0 bases, and 0 bases had no gene match. DNA for the CDR3: TGTGCCAGCAGCGTAGCGGGGGGCTCCTACAATGAGCAGTTCTTC. Translated: CASSVAGGSYNEQFF.

The genes are TRBV5-1 and TRBJ1-1; D is unclear. CDR1 is SGHRS, CDR2 YFSETQ, per germline. The CDR3 totals 14 residues. The germline V and J ends were trimmed by 0 bases and 5 bases, with 11 bases remaining between them. The CDR3 sequence: CASSLGNRNTEAFF. CDR3 nucleotide sequence: TGCGCCAGCAGCTTGGGAAATAGGAATACTGAAGCTTTCTTT.

The J gene is TRBJ2-2, the V gene TRBV18; 12 positions agree with TRBD2. Germline CDR1 is KGHSH and CDR2 is LQKENI. With 5 bases clipped from V and 0 bases from J, the junction kept 10 bases outside the gene matches. The CDR3 has 19 residues. The CDR3 spells CASSSTRLAGESNTGELFF. The CDR3 coding sequence is TGTGCCAGCTCATCCACCCGACTAGCGGGGGAATCGAACACCGGGGAGCTGTTTTTT.

The CDR3 DNA reads as TGTGCCAGCAGACTGGACAGCGAAGCTTTCTTT. Translating gives CASRLDSEAFF. The V and J genes are TRBV11-2 and TRBJ1-1; D may be TRBD1 (6 bases). The CDR3 spans 11 residues. The germline V gene has CDR1 SGHAT and CDR2 FQNNGV. V was trimmed by 6 bases and J by 8 bases, leaving 10 bases between them.

The genes are TRBV23-1 and TRBJ2-7, with 7 nucleotides matching TRBD2. TRBV23-1 is flagged as an ORF with uncertain function. The length of the CDR3 is 15 residues. Unmatched junction bases numbered 5, after V lost 1 base and J lost 2 bases. CDR3 in DNA: TGCGCCAGCAGTCAATGGGGGGGAGGGACCTACGAGCAGTACTTC. Translating gives CASSQWGGGTYEQYF.

This rearrangement joins TRBV5-5 to TRBJ1-5; 9 nucleotides line up with TRBD1. Trimming cost V 1 base and J 8 bases; bases outside gene matches: 10. Germline assignment: CDR1 SGHKS and CDR2 YYEKEE (reference sequence). The length of the CDR3 is 16 residues. DNA of the CDR3: TGTGCCAGCAGCTTGCAATTGGGACAGGGTATTGAGCCCCAGCATTTT. Translation: CASSLQLGQGIEPQHF. The full variable domain, with the rest looked up from reference TRBV5-5 and TRBJ1-5, is DAGVTQSPTHLIKTRGQQVTLRCSPISGHKSVSWYQQVLGQGPQFIFQYYEKEERGRGNFPDRFSARQFPNYSSELNVNALLLGDSALYLCASSLQLGQGIEPQHFGDGTRLSIL.